This entry describes one T cell receptor (beta chain). The CDR3 is 17 residues long. V dropped 0 bases and J dropped 11 bases, with 25 bases sitting between them. Looked up from germline, CDR1 is SGDLS and CDR2 is YYNGEE. Produced via immunoSEQ multiplex PCR; TCRdb's table is partial and in-frame only. The table includes 20,000 to 25,000 clones, more than 60% detected once. This entry comes from a study of ipilimumab plus nivolumab after autologous stem cell transplantation. The sequencing used PBMCs, collected in a trial of ipilimumab plus nivolumab as post-transplant consolidation. This TCR was recovered from a male donor with diffuse large B-cell lymphoma. The chain uses TRBV9 and TRBJ2-3; unclear D gene. This chain's CDR3 is CASSVGPTPRRAIVQYF. The CDR3 region has the DNA TGTGCCAGCAGCGTAGGTCCGACCCCACGCCGGGCGATCGTGCAGTATTTT.